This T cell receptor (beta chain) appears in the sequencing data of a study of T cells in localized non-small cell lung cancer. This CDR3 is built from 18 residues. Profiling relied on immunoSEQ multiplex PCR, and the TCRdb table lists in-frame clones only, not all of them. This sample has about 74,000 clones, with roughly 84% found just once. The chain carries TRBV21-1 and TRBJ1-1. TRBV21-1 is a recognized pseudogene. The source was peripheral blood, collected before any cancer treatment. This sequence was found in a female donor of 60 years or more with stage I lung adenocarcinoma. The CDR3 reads CASSFRRGKPNENTEAFF. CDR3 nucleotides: TGTGCCAGCAGTTTCAGGAGGGGAAAGCCAAATGAGAACACTGAAGCTTTCTTT.